Shown below are 18 T cell receptor beta chains from a single sample sequenced in a study of cytomegalovirus exposure and HLA in healthy donors. Primers for the PCR totalled 60 Vbeta and 13 Jbeta. TCRdb's table, derived via immunoSEQ multiplex PCR, lists solely in-frame clones and lacks some. The sample yields around 130,000 clones, 75% to 90% seen once. Sequencing was performed on PBMCs. These receptors were obtained from a woman aged 40-49 years in good health and CMV-seronegative.

On this clone: Other DNA sequences in this specimen translate into the identical CDR3. This chain joins TRBV7-9 and TRBJ2-2, with 7 bases that match TRBD1. Germline values: CDR1 SEHNR, CDR2 FQNEAQ (reference sequence). With 2 bases clipped from V and 4 bases from J, the junction kept 4 bases outside the gene matches. The CDR3 sequence is 15 residues long. The CDR3 nucleotides are TGTGCCAGCAGCTTACGGTCAGGGGGCACCGGGGAGCTGTTTTTT. This gives the protein CASSLRSGGTGELFF.

The V and J genes are TRBV5-1 and TRBJ2-2, with a weak D call TRBD1 (5 bases). The V and J ends lost 0 bases and 1 base respectively, with 10 bases between them. Germline CDR1 SGHRS, CDR2 YFSETQ. The length of the CDR3 is 16 residues. CDR3 in DNA: TGCGCCAGCAGCTTGGTTTCACAGGTGAACACCGGGGAGCTGTTTTTT. Translated, it gives CASSLVSQVNTGELFF.

The chain links TRBV18 to TRBJ2-3; 7 bases map to TRBD1. Trimming cost V 4 bases and J 0 bases; bases outside gene matches: 4. The CDR3 totals 15 residues. Germline lookup yields CDR1 KGHSH and CDR2 LQKENI. The CDR3 region is CASSQGGASTDTQYF. Written as DNA, the CDR3 is TGTGCCAGCTCACAAGGGGGCGCAAGCACAGATACGCAGTATTTT.

The V call is TRBV9, the J call TRBJ2-7; possibly TRBD1 for D (5 bases). V lost 0 bases and J 5 bases, leaving 12 bases between the germline ends. Germline lookup yields CDR1 SGDLS and CDR2 YYNGEE. The CDR3 is 14 amino acids. The CDR3 spells CASSVGVRANEQYF. CDR3 sequence (DNA): TGTGCCAGCAGCGTAGGTGTCAGGGCTAACGAGCAGTACTTC.

The V call is TRBV7-9, the J call TRBJ2-2; 10 bases agree with TRBD2. V lost 2 bases to trimming and J lost 5 bases; unmatched junction nucleotides: 11. Germline values: CDR1 SEHNR, CDR2 FQNEAQ (reference sequence). This CDR3 has 18 residues. The CDR3 coding sequence is TGTGCCAGCAGCTTAAGGGCTAGCGGGGGCCCGGGAACCGGGGAGCTGTTTTTT. Protein sequence: CASSLRASGGPGTGELFF.

The V gene is TRBV29-1, the J gene TRBJ2-7; 7 nucleotides match TRBD1. J lost 3 bases, V lost 5 bases, and 7 bases had no gene match. Looked up from germline, CDR1 is SQVTM and CDR2 is ANQGSEA. The CDR3 extends over 13 amino acids. The CDR3 nucleotides read TGCAGCGTTCACCGACAGGGACGCTACGAGCAGTACTTC. Translation gives CSVHRQGRYEQYF.

This clone has only a few counts. The rearrangement joins TRBV19 to TRBJ2-1; 8 nucleotides line up with TRBD2. The CDR3 has 20 residues. With V trimmed by 5 bases and J by 4 bases, 22 bases remained unmatched. The germline gives CDR1 LNHDA, CDR2 SQIVND (reference sequence). The CDR3 DNA reads as TGTGCCAGTAGTCCTCATCCGGGAAGTATAGCGGGAAAGCCATACAATGAGCAGTTCTTC. It specifies CASSPHPGSIAGKPYNEQFF.

The chain recombines TRBV7-2 with TRBJ1-6, with 8 bases aligning to TRBD1. Germline V gene lookup returns CDR1 SGHTA and CDR2 FQGNSA. With V trimmed by 0 bases and J by 10 bases, 8 bases remained unmatched. The CDR3 is 16 amino acids. CDR3 coding DNA: TGTGCCAGCAGCTTAGCGCGAGCAGGGGGCCGGTCACCCCTCCACTTT. Encoded protein: CASSLARAGGRSPLHF. The full variable domain, in which reference TRBV7-2 and TRBJ1-6 provide the parts outside the CDR3, is GAGVSQSPSNKVTEKGKDVELRCDPISGHTALYWYRQSLGQGLEFLIYFQGNSAPDKSGLPSDRFSAERTGGSVSTLTIQRTQQEDSAVYLCASSLARAGGRSPLHFGNGTRLTVT.

The chain uses TRBV4-1 and TRBJ1-2; 10 bases match TRBD1. This CDR3 is built from 18 residues. Losses at the gene ends were 4 bases for V and 2 bases for J; bases not matched to a gene: 13. The germline CDR1 and CDR2 sequences are MGHRA and YSYEKL. CDR3 sequence: CASSLRGTGEVLNYGYTF. DNA of the CDR3: TGCGCCAGCAGCCTCCGGGGGACAGGGGAGGTCCTGAACTATGGCTACACCTTC.

J is TRBJ2-1 and V is TRBV7-9; TRBD2 might be the D (7 bases). This CDR3 comprises 14 residues. The V gene's germline CDR1 is SEHNR and CDR2 FQNEAQ (reference sequence). Trimming left V 0 bases short and J 9 bases short, with 12 bases between. The CDR3 protein is CASSLAGGLGEQFF. The CDR3 coding sequence is TGTGCCAGCAGCTTAGCGGGGGGGCTCGGTGAGCAGTTCTTC.

The sample holds a few counts of this clone. The chain employs TRBV5-1 and TRBJ2-5; 14 bases are a match to TRBD2. The CDR3 runs to 17 residues. Germline values: CDR1 SGHRS, CDR2 YFSETQ. The V and J ends lost 3 bases and 4 bases, in that order; junction bases with no gene match: 8. The CDR3, as DNA: TGCGCCAGCAGCTCTGGTGCCGGACTAGCGGGGGGAGAGACCCAGTACTTC. This translates into CASSSGAGLAGGETQYF.

This chain links TRBV7-8 with TRBJ2-5, with 9 bases that match TRBD1. The trim removed 3 bases at V and 7 bases at J, leaving 6 bases unmatched. CDR1 SGHVS and CDR2 FQNEAQ come from the germline V gene. The CDR3 consists of 14 residues. CDR3 coding DNA: TGTGCCAGCAGCTTTGGGACAGGGACAGGGACCCAGTACTTC. Protein sequence: CASSFGTGTGTQYF.

V gene TRBV4-3 combines with J gene TRBJ2-7; D not resolved. The CDR3 totals 13 residues. CDR1 is LGHNA, CDR2 YSLEER, per germline. The V and J ends lost 1 base and 4 bases respectively, with 8 bases between them. The DNA of the CDR3 is TGCGCCAGCAGCCAAGGGGCCCTATACGAGCAGTACTTC. It is translated as CASSQGALYEQYF.

The chain uses TRBV9 and TRBJ1-1; weak D call: TRBD1 (5 bases). The germline V and J ends were trimmed by 0 bases and 3 bases, with 12 bases remaining between them. Germline lookup yields CDR1 SGDLS and CDR2 YYNGEE. The CDR3 length is 15 residues. Here the CDR3 reads CASSVVKGLYTEAFF. The CDR3 bases are TGTGCCAGCAGCGTAGTGAAGGGGCTGTACACTGAAGCTTTCTTT.

The V call is TRBV27, the J call TRBJ1-2, with 7 bases matching TRBD1. Germline V gene data show CDR1 as MNHEY and CDR2 as SMNVEV (reference sequence). CDR3 length: 14 amino acids. Trimming cost V 6 bases and J 6 bases; bases outside gene matches: 10. CDR3 nucleotide sequence: TGTGCCAGCAGCCCTGCACAGGGGTCGGATGGCTACACCTTC. It encodes CASSPAQGSDGYTF.

The V call is TRBV18, the J call TRBJ1-1; maybe TRBD1 (6 bases). Germline CDR1 KGHSH, CDR2 LQKENI. Trimming took 6 bases from V and 1 from J, leaving 9 bases between them. The CDR3 runs 13 residues. CDR3 in DNA: TGTGCCAGCTCCTTGGACAGGAACACTGAAGCTTTCTTT. It yields the protein CASSLDRNTEAFF. Looking up the rest from reference TRBV18 and TRBJ1-1 gives the full variable domain: NAGVMQNPRHLVRRRGQEARLRCSPMKGHSHVYWYRQLPEEGLKFMVYLQKENIIDESGMPKERFSAEFPKEGPSILRIQQVVRGDSAAYFCASSLDRNTEAFFGQGTRLTVV.

The CDR3 spells CASSPIGQGNSTPLHF. In DNA, the CDR3 is TGTGCCAGCTCACCAATAGGACAGGGTAATTCGACACCCCTCCACTTT. This sequence joins TRBV18 and TRBJ1-6, with TRBD1 matching 8 bases. CDR3 size: 16 residues. Germline V CDR1 and CDR2: KGHSH, LQKENI. V dropped 2 bases and J dropped 11; count of bases not matched to a gene: 11.

V usage is TRBV27 and J usage is TRBJ2-7, with D unclear. Trimming took 5 bases from V and 1 from J, leaving 6 bases between them. This CDR3 comprises 12 residues. Germline loops: CDR1 MNHEY, CDR2 SMNVEV (reference sequence). CDR3 sequence: CASSLPSYEQYF. In DNA, the CDR3 is TGTGCCAGCAGTCTCCCGTCCTACGAGCAGTACTTC.